Listed here is a single T cell receptor (beta chain). What it recognizes is unknown. Germline loops: CDR1 LGHNA, CDR2 YSLEER. CDR3 size: 14 residues. V lost 1 base and J 8 bases, leaving 13 bases between the germline ends. The template for TCR beta VDJ and CDR3 sequence profiling was genomic DNA. One entry per CDR3 protein results from TCRdb running MiXCR on the reads. The table has more than 150,000 distinct CDR3 sequences, approximately 48% seen once. The data were taken from a study of CD8+CD57+ T cells in acquired aplastic anemia. All sequencing subjects had displayed CD8+CD57+ cell expansion on flow cytometry. Therapy had not been given to patients before blood sampling. Study results and caveats: Patients and controls were found to share twenty-nine CD8+ CDR3 sequences.

The chain combines TRBV4-3 with TRBJ2-3; TRBD1 or TRBD2 may be the D gene (5 bases each). Sequenced: sorted CD4+, CD8+, or CD8+CD57+ T cells (not recorded which) from PBMCs. The origin of this receptor is a human donor with aplastic anemia. The CDR3 sequence: CASSQVWTGTTQYF. For the CDR3, the DNA is TGCGCCAGCAGCCAAGTATGGACCGGGACTACGCAGTATTTT.